Shown below are 18 T cell receptor beta chains from a single sample sequenced in a study of cytomegalovirus exposure and HLA in healthy donors listed by TCRdb under 2017. Libraries were prepared through the immunoSEQ multiplex PCR assay. A mixture of 60 forward primers for TCR Vbeta segments and 13 reverse primers for TCR Jbeta segments was used in the multiplex PCR. This is the immuneACCESS table as TCRdb keeps it, with only in-frame sequences that have V and J called. A part of the clones is gone; compared with another copy, unresolved V genes explain less than half, and the rest is unexplained. The sample includes 85,000 to 130,000 clones, with about 75% observed a single time. 2.5% of the sample is in the top ten clones. Sequencing was done on a sample of PBMCs. The receptors stem from a man aged 35 to 55 in good health and CMV-seronegative.

This chain links TRBV28 with TRBJ1-1, with D possibly being TRBD1 (5 bases). In germline, CDR1 is MDHEN, CDR2 SYDVKM. This CDR3 comprises 11 residues. V was shortened by 3 bases and J by 10 bases, with 9 bases between the two germline ends. This CDR3 reads CASSFAGRAFF. DNA for the CDR3: TGTGCCAGCAGTTTCGCAGGGCGAGCTTTCTTT.

This clone was seen only once. The chain uses TRBV27 and TRBJ2-3; 10 nucleotides match TRBD2. The CDR3 is 14 residues long. Germline V gives CDR1 MNHEY, CDR2 SMNVEV (reference sequence). Trimming cost V 4 bases and J 7 bases; bases outside gene matches: 5. The CDR3 here is CASSSSTSGYTQYF. The CDR3 nucleotides read TGTGCCAGCAGTTCCTCGACTAGCGGGTATACGCAGTATTTT.

A few counts support this clone. V usage is TRBV2 and J usage is TRBJ1-2, with D possibly matching TRBD1 (6 bases). The germline gives CDR1 SNHLY, CDR2 FYNNEI. The CDR3 runs to 13 residues. Trimming left V 4 bases short and J 4 bases short, with 10 bases between. CDR3 sequence (DNA): TGTGCCAGCAGTGCACAGGGATCCTATGGCTACACCTTC. Translation: CASSAQGSYGYTF.

The chain carries TRBV10-2 and TRBJ1-5; TRBD1 matches at 7 bases. CDR1 and CDR2 from the germline V gene are WSHSY and SAAADI. This CDR3 is 18 amino acids long. V was clipped by 0 bases and J by 1 base; unmatched bases: 9. The CDR3 bases are TGCGCCAGCAGTGAGTCTGGAGGGGGCGCGGGAAGCAATCAGCCCCAGCATTTT. Translated: CASSESGGGAGSNQPQHF.

The chain recombines TRBV7-2 with TRBJ1-2, with 11 bases fitting TRBD1. This CDR3 has 14 amino acids. Germline CDR1 SGHTA, CDR2 FQGNSA. J gave up 8 bases and V 4 bases, and 6 bases lay outside the gene matches. DNA of the CDR3: TGTGCCAGCAGCTCCGGACAGGGGGCAGGGGGCTACACCTTC. Its translation: CASSSGQGAGGYTF.

V and J are TRBV9 and TRBJ1-2; 8 nucleotides match TRBD1. J gave up 4 bases and V 4 bases, and 6 bases lay outside the gene matches. The CDR3 is made up of 14 amino acids. CDR1 is SGDLS and CDR2 is YYNGEE in the germline V gene. CDR3 loop: CASSPTGGAYGYTF. CDR3 sequence (DNA): TGTGCCAGCAGCCCAACAGGGGGGGCCTATGGCTACACCTTC.

CDR3 sequence: CASSFSQGAFWQPQHF. DNA of the CDR3: TGTGCCAGCAGCTTCTCACAGGGGGCTTTCTGGCAGCCCCAGCATTTT. The rearrangement links TRBV5-8 to TRBJ1-5, with 9 bases lining up with TRBD1. The V gene end was trimmed by 2 bases and the J gene end by 7 bases; junction bases not matched to a gene: 10. The CDR3 consists of 16 residues. In germline, CDR1 is SGHTS, CDR2 YDEGEE. The whole variable domain, remainder taken from reference TRBV5-8 and TRBJ1-5, is EAGVTQSPTHLIKTRGQQATLRCSPISGHTSVYWYQQALGLGLQFLLWYDEGEERNRGNFPPRFSGRQFPNYSSELNVNALELEDSALYLCASSFSQGAFWQPQHFGDGTRLSIL.

The V and J genes are TRBV7-2 and TRBJ2-5; 12 bases agree with TRBD2. Germline-derived CDR1 and CDR2 are SGHTA and FQGNSA. V lost 2 bases, J lost 4 bases, and 11 bases stayed unmatched. The CDR3 spans 18 residues. CDR3 protein: CASSLSGLAGGRIETQYF. The CDR3 coding sequence is TGTGCCAGCAGCTTATCTGGCCTAGCGGGGGGGAGGATAGAGACCCAGTACTTC.

J is TRBJ2-5 and V is TRBV18; TRBD2 matches at 7 bases. CDR1 is KGHSH, CDR2 LQKENI, per germline. CDR3 size: 14 residues. V lost 2 bases, J lost 2 bases, and 2 bases stayed unmatched. CDR3 DNA: TGTGCCAGCTCACCAGGGGGGGGACAAGAGACCCAGTACTTC. The encoded protein is CASSPGGGQETQYF.

V and J are TRBV5-1 and TRBJ2-2; D not resolved. Germline V gene data show CDR1 as SGHRS and CDR2 as YFSETQ. The CDR3 is made up of 16 amino acids. V dropped 0 bases and J dropped 0 bases, with 9 bases sitting between them. The CDR3 region has the DNA TGCGCCAGCAGCTTGGGCTCCACTACGAACACCGGGGAGCTGTTTTTT. This translates into CASSLGSTTNTGELFF.

This chain links TRBV7-3 with TRBJ1-1, with unresolved D. The CDR3 has 14 residues. Trimming took 1 base from V and 3 from J, leaving 9 bases between them. Germline V CDR1 and CDR2: SGHTA, FQGTGA. CDR3 nucleotide sequence: TGTGCCAGCAGCTTAAGGGGAGCGGACACTGAAGCTTTCTTT. It translates to CASSLRGADTEAFF.

The chain is built from TRBV5-1 and TRBJ2-6; 7 nucleotides match TRBD2. Trimming cost V 0 bases and J 0 bases; bases outside gene matches: 3. The length of the CDR3 is 17 residues. Germline CDR1 is SGHRS and CDR2 is YFSETQ. The CDR3 nucleotides read TGCGCCAGCAGCTTGGCCCCGGGGGGCTCTGGGGCCAACGTCCTGACTTTC. Amino acids: CASSLAPGGSGANVLTF.

J is TRBJ1-4 and V is TRBV6-5; TRBD1 is a possible D gene (5 bases). Per germline, CDR1 MNHEY and CDR2 SVGAGI. Trimming took 6 bases from V and 7 from J, leaving 15 bases between them. The CDR3 loop spans 14 amino acids. The CDR3 DNA follows: TGTGCCAGCAGGATGGGGCCCTTGGGTGAAAAACTGTTTTTT. As protein: CASRMGPLGEKLFF.

The rearrangement joins TRBV28 to TRBJ2-7; no clear D. The germline V and J ends were trimmed by 5 bases and 3 bases, with 5 bases remaining between them. The CDR3 loop spans 11 amino acids. Germline loops: CDR1 MDHEN, CDR2 SYDVKM. This chain's CDR3 is CASSGLYEQYF. The CDR3 nucleotides read TGTGCCAGCAGTGGGCTCTACGAGCAGTACTTC.

This chain links TRBV2 with TRBJ1-2; the D gene is possibly TRBD1 (5 bases). Germline CDR1 and CDR2: SNHLY and FYNNEI. This CDR3 is 15 amino acids long. V shed 6 bases and J shed 6 bases, with 20 bases lying between them. The CDR3 DNA reads TGTGCCAGCAGCCAAGAGTGGAAGGAGGGACATGGCTACACCTTC. The encoded protein is CASSQEWKEGHGYTF.

This clone was recorded once. The chain employs TRBV9 and TRBJ2-2; D perhaps matches TRBD1 (6 bases). V was pared by 3 bases and J by 1 base, with 13 bases between. Germline CDR1 SGDLS, CDR2 YYNGEE. CDR3 length: 16 amino acids. DNA for the CDR3: TGTGCCAGCAGCGCCACGACAGGTCGGAACACCGGGGAGCTGTTTTTT. Protein sequence: CASSATTGRNTGELFF.

The rearrangement joins TRBV1 to TRBJ2-5; the DNA was not used to check the table's D call, TRBD2. TRBV1 is tagged as a pseudogene. There are 14 residues in the CDR3. The DNA for the CDR3 is TGCACCAGCAGCCGAGCGGGGTCGTGGGAGACCCAGTACTTC. Protein: CTSSRAGSWETQYF.

The sample holds a few counts of this clone. The junction shows a germline mismatch at one end, possibly a read error. This rearrangement joins TRBV20-1 to TRBJ2-1, with D possibly TRBD2 on 5 matching bases. Looked up from germline, CDR1 is DFQATT and CDR2 is SNEGSKA (reference sequence). The CDR3 has 10 amino acids. Here the CDR3 reads CSARDLAEIF. The CDR3 DNA sequence: TGCAGTGCTAGAGATCTAGCTGAAATCTTC.